A selection of T cell receptor beta chains follows, all from one sample in a study of neoadjuvant anti-PD-1 for oral cavity cancer. TCRdb's copy holds only in-frame clones and misses some; the assay was immunoSEQ multiplex PCR. The profile shows about 79,000 clones, around four fifths of them singletons. Sample: PBMCs, taken before nivolumab (anti-PD-1) treatment. Receptor source: a person aged 35-80 years with oral cavity squamous cell carcinoma. Each CDR3 is given without its conserved first and last residue. The size of a clone is reported for some rows only, either as once, few or many, or as a class for expanded clones.

abundance,v_gene,j_gene,CDR3aa
once,TRBV7-9,TRBJ2-2,ASSHRTAAANTGELF
once,TRBV30,TRBJ1-6,AWSFRDSYNSPLH
.,TRBV5-1,TRBJ2-3,ASSPDAAGDRDTQY
.,TRBV19,TRBJ1-2,ASTRTVNYGYT
.,TRBV2,TRBJ2-1,ASSPFNEQF
.,TRBV11-2,TRBJ2-1,ASSSLAGLYNEQF
.,TRBV6-6,TRBJ1-5,ASSIQDRGYQPQH
few,TRBV12-5,TRBJ1-2,ASGTDGYGYT
.,TRBV7-6,TRBJ2-2,ASSLGYGDRPGELF
.,TRBV28,TRBJ1-5,ASSFQGNADQPQH
once,TRBV30,TRBJ1-4,AWSATGNREKLF
.,TRBV10-3,TRBJ1-6,AISETGRWSPLH